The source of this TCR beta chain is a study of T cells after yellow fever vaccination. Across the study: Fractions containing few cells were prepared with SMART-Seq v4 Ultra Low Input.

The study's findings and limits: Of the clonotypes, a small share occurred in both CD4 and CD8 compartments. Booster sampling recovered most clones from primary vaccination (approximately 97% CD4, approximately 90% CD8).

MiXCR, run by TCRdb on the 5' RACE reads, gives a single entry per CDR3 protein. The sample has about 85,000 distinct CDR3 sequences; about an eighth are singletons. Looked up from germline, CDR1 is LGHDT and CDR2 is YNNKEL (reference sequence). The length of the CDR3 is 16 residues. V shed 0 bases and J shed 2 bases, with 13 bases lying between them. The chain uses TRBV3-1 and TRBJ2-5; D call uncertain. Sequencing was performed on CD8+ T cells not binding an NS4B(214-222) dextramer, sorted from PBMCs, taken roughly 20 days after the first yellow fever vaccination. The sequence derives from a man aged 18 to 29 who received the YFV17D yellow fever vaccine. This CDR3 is CASSQDQPYRQETQYF. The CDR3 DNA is TGTGCCAGCAGCCAAGATCAGCCCTACCGACAAGAGACCCAGTACTTC.